A single sample is the source of the 19 T cell receptor beta chains below, sequenced in a study of post-analysis software for immune sequencing data. Findings of the study overall: Compared with controls, patients had more of about five TRBV segments, including TRBV5-6, TRBV5-1 and TRBV20-1.

Unique molecular identifiers featured in each of the TCR beta cDNA libraries. MiXCR was run by TCRdb on the PCR reads, yielding one entry per CDR3 protein. The profile shows about 820,000 distinct CDR3 sequences, approximately 57% of them singletons. These receptors' antigens are unknown. The sample was blood. The receptors were gathered from a girl aged 5-17 years with multiple sclerosis.

This clonotype was seen more than once but under ten times. The V gene is TRBV5-1, the J gene TRBJ2-1; TRBD1 matches at 8 bases. Unmatched junction bases numbered 16, after V lost 5 bases and J lost 0 bases. Per the germline V gene, CDR1 is SGHRS and CDR2 is YFSETQ. This CDR3 has 19 amino acids. In DNA form, the CDR3 reads TGCGCCAGCAGTCCGATAGAGACCCGACAGGGGCCCTCCTACAATGAGCAGTTCTTC. It translates to CASSPIETRQGPSYNEQFF. Using reference TRBV5-1 and TRBJ2-1 for the parts outside the CDR3, the full variable domain is KAGVTQTPRYLIKTRGQQVTLSCSPISGHRSVSWYQQTPGQGLQFLFEYFSETQRNKGNFPGRFSGRQFSNSRSEMNVSTLELGDSALYLCASSPIETRQGPSYNEQFFGPGTRLTVL.

This clonotype was detected a few times. This CDR3 is CASGRQGFSYEQYF. The DNA of the CDR3 is TGTGCTAGTGGTCGACAGGGGTTCTCCTACGAGCAGTACTTC. The chain has TRBV12-5 and TRBJ2-7; the match to TRBD1 covers 8 bases. Trimming removed 5 bases from V and 0 bases from J; junction bases left unmatched: 3. The CDR3 has 14 residues. The germline gives CDR1 LGHNT, CDR2 FRNRAP.

On this clonotype: The junction and the germline gene differ at one end; a read error may be behind it. The chain has TRBV27 and TRBJ2-1; TRBD2 is a possible D gene (5 bases). Germline CDR1 and CDR2: MNHEY and SMNVEV (reference sequence). The CDR3 covers 16 residues. CDR3 bases: TGTGCCAGCAGCCGTTGGACTGGAAGCTCCCACAATGAGCAGTTCTTC. Encoded protein: CASSRWTGSSHNEQFF.

The chain recombines TRBV29-1 with TRBJ2-7, with TRBD2 identical over 11 bases. V lost 6 bases, J lost 2 bases, and 0 bases stayed unmatched. Germline V lookup: CDR1 SQVTM, CDR2 ANQGSEA. The CDR3 covers 12 residues. CDR3 loop: CSVTSGTYEQYF. The CDR3 DNA is TGCAGCGTGACTAGCGGGACCTACGAGCAGTACTTC.

This sequence joins TRBV11-2 and TRBJ2-7; tentatively, D is TRBD2 (6 bases). The V gene's germline CDR1 is SGHAT and CDR2 FQNNGV. V lost 3 bases to trimming and J lost 0 bases, with 12 bases between them. The CDR3 consists of 15 residues. The CDR3, as DNA: TGTGCCAGCAGCTTCGGGACTCTGAGCTCCTACGAGCAGTACTTC. This gives the protein CASSFGTLSSYEQYF.

V usage is TRBV7-2 and J usage is TRBJ2-7; the D is unclear. In germline, CDR1 is SGHTA, CDR2 FQGNSA. There are 13 residues in the CDR3. V dropped 4 bases and J dropped 5 bases, with 12 bases sitting between them. In DNA, the CDR3 is TGTGCCAGCAGCTCAATGAGATCGGACGAGCAGTACTTC. This sequence encodes CASSSMRSDEQYF.

This clonotype turned up a few times. The chain uses TRBV5-1 and TRBJ1-1; D call uncertain. V lost 9 bases, J lost 4 bases, and 16 bases lay in between. CDR1 and CDR2 (germline): SGHRS, YFSETQ. The CDR3 loop spans 13 amino acids. CDR3 in DNA: TGCGCCACCAATACGCCGGGCGGCACTGAAGCTTTCTTT. Translating gives CATNTPGGTEAFF.

The V call is TRBV6-5, the J call TRBJ2-2, with 9 bases matching TRBD2. The CDR3 contains 14 residues. Germline V gives CDR1 MNHEY, CDR2 SVGAGI. V lost 8 bases and J lost 4; bases outside the gene matches: 5. CDR3 sequence: CASRPLAGTGELFF. The DNA for the CDR3 is TGTGCCAGCCGGCCACTAGCGGGCACCGGGGAGCTGTTTTTT.

This clonotype turned up a few times. V and J are TRBV7-2 and TRBJ2-1; 8 bases align to TRBD2. Germline V gives CDR1 SGHTA, CDR2 FQGNSA. Trimming at V came to 2 bases and at J to 3 bases, leaving 6 bases not matched to a gene. The length of the CDR3 is 16 residues. Here the CDR3 DNA reads TGTGCCAGCAGCTTACGGCTGGGACTAGTCTACAATGAGCAGTTCTTC. Amino acids: CASSLRLGLVYNEQFF.

The chain couples TRBV6-1 to TRBJ2-1; D may be TRBD1 or TRBD2 (5 bases each). The V end was cut by 2 bases, the J end by 5 bases, with 16 bases between. The CDR3 sequence is 16 residues long. Germline CDR1 and CDR2: MNHNS and SASEGT. The CDR3 reads CASSELRDLRNNEQFF. CDR3 coding DNA: TGTGCCAGCAGTGAACTTCGGGACCTGCGGAACAATGAGCAGTTCTTC.

A word on this clonotype: One junction end does not reproduce the germline sequence, and a read error may be involved. V and J are TRBV4-1 and TRBJ1-4, with D perhaps matching TRBD1 (6 bases). The germline gives CDR1 MGHRA, CDR2 YSYEKL. CDR3 length equals 17 residues. In nucleotides, the CDR3 is TGCGCCAGCGGCCAAGATTTTTGGACAAGGGGGAAGGAAAAACTGTTTTTT. Translated: CASGQDFWTRGKEKLFF.

This clonotype turned up a few times. V is TRBV20-1 and J is TRBJ2-3, with D perhaps TRBD2 (7 bases). CDR3 length: 14 amino acids. Trimming pared 3 bases from V and 2 bases from J, leaving 12 bases between. The germline V gene encodes CDR1 DFQATT and CDR2 SNEGSKA (reference sequence). The CDR3 DNA follows: TGCAGTGCTAGTAGGGGGGGGAACACAGATACGCAGTATTTT. As protein: CSASRGGNTDTQYF.

This clonotype was counted once. The V call is TRBV5-6, the J call TRBJ1-1; maybe TRBD1 (6 bases). Trimming removed 0 bases at V and 3 bases at J, with 9 bases between. Germline V gene data show CDR1 as SGHDT and CDR2 as YYEEEE. This CDR3 contains 14 residues. The DNA for the CDR3 is TGTGCCAGCAGCTTGGGTAGGGGGTACACTGAAGCTTTCTTT. As protein: CASSLGRGYTEAFF.

The rearrangement joins TRBV6-4 to TRBJ1-2, with a weak D call TRBD1 (5 bases). The CDR3 runs 16 residues. V lost 0 bases and J 6 bases, leaving 17 bases between the germline ends. Germline CDR1 MRHNA, CDR2 SNTAGT. The DNA of the CDR3 is TGTGCCAGCAGTGACTCTCCTCTCAGGGAAGCGAATGGCTACACCTTC. Translating gives CASSDSPLREANGYTF.

The chain uses TRBV12-3 or TRBV12-4 and TRBJ2-7; the D gene is possibly TRBD2 (5 bases). With 6 bases removed from V and 6 bases from J, the gap between germline ends came to 9 bases. The CDR3 extends over 11 amino acids. The chain's CDR3 is CASRREGEQYF. The CDR3 nucleotides are TGTGCCAGCAGGCGAGAGGGCGAGCAGTACTTC.

The chain employs TRBV12-3 or TRBV12-4 and TRBJ2-1; D is unresolved. This CDR3 comprises 11 residues. V was pared by 3 bases and J by 7 bases, with 4 bases between. CDR3 DNA: TGTGCCAGCAGTTTTTGGAATGAGCAGTTCTTC. Encoded protein: CASSFWNEQFF.

The chain has TRBV21-1 and TRBJ2-1; the D call TRBD1 from the table was never checked on the DNA. TRBV21-1 is termed a pseudogene. CDR3 length: 15 amino acids. The DNA for the CDR3 is TGTGCCAGCAGCCTGTTTCCACACAGGGACGGGGAGCAGTTCTTC. Protein sequence: CASSLFPHRDGEQFF.

The chain has TRBV6-1 and TRBJ1-1; D is possibly TRBD1 (6 bases). The CDR3 has 14 amino acids. The germline gives CDR1 MNHNS, CDR2 SASEGT. The V gene lost 5 bases and the J gene lost 5 bases, with 15 bases spanning the gap. CDR3 bases: TGTGCCAGCAGTACACTACAGGGTGGGACTGAAGCTTTCTTT. Its translation is CASSTLQGGTEAFF.

This chain uses TRBV5-1 with TRBJ1-5, with TRBD1 matching 7 bases. The V gene end was trimmed by 0 bases and the J gene end by 3 bases; junction bases not matched to a gene: 3. CDR1 is SGHRS and CDR2 is YFSETQ in the germline V gene. This CDR3 contains 15 residues. DNA for the CDR3: TGCGCCAGCAGCTTGGAGGGGGCGGTCAATCAGCCCCAGCATTTT. Translating it yields CASSLEGAVNQPQHF.